Each of the 10 T cell receptor beta chains below was sequenced from the same sample in a study of blood T cell repertoires in COVID-19. Measured with immunoSEQ multiplex PCR; TCRdb has only the in-frame clones, and not every one. This sample yields approximately 53,000 clones, of which about 85% are seen a single time; 22% belongs to the top ten. Sequencing was carried out using peripheral blood. These receptor sequences come from an elderly woman with COVID-19, enrolled during active disease.

This chain's CDR3 is CASSPGLLHTDTQYF. CDR3 DNA: TGTGCCAGCAGCCCGGGACTCCTACACACAGATACGCAGTATTTT. The chain uses TRBV3-1 (or the pseudogene TRBV3-2) and TRBJ2-3; TRBD2 is a possible D gene (6 bases). The length of the CDR3 is 15 residues. V was shortened by 4 bases and J by 2 bases, with 13 bases between the two germline ends. Germline V gene sequence: CDR1 LGHDT, CDR2 YNNKEL (reference sequence).

The chain is built from TRBV2 and TRBJ1-5, with TRBD1 identical over 11 bases. Per germline, CDR1 SNHLY and CDR2 FYNNEI. The trim removed 6 bases at V and 2 bases at J, leaving 9 bases unmatched. This CDR3 is built from 17 residues. DNA for the CDR3: TGTGCCAGCAGGGGACAGGGGGGATTTGATGGCAATCAGCCCCAGCATTTT. Amino acids: CASRGQGGFDGNQPQHF. The full variable domain, rest sourced from reference TRBV2 and TRBJ1-5, is EPEVTQTPSHQVTQMGQEVILRCVPISNHLYFYWYRQILGQKVEFLVSFYNNEISEKSEIFDDQFSVERPDGSNFTLKIRSTKLEDSAMYFCASRGQGGFDGNQPQHFGDGTRLSIL.

The chain recombines TRBV7-8 with TRBJ2-3, with 7 bases that match TRBD2. The J segment lost 2 bases and the V segment lost 2 bases, leaving 4 bases of the junction unmatched. The germline V gene encodes CDR1 SGHVS and CDR2 FQNEAQ. There are 15 residues in the CDR3. CDR3 nucleotide sequence: TGTGCCAGCAGCTTAACGGGGGGAATCACAGATACGCAGTATTTT. Translating it yields CASSLTGGITDTQYF.

The V and J genes are TRBV5-1 and TRBJ2-5; 13 bases map to TRBD2. The CDR3 runs to 15 residues. Germline loops: CDR1 SGHRS, CDR2 YFSETQ. J lost 4 bases, V lost 0 bases, and 0 bases had no gene match. The CDR3 sequence is CASSLGTSGGETQYF. CDR3 nucleotides: TGCGCCAGCAGCTTGGGGACTAGCGGGGGAGAGACCCAGTACTTC.

V and J are TRBV25-1 and TRBJ1-4; maybe TRBD1 (5 bases). Germline CDR1 is MGHDK and CDR2 is SYGVNS. CDR3 length equals 15 residues. V lost 0 bases and J lost 8, with 13 bases in between. CDR3 loop: CASSEYRGGDEKLFF. In DNA, the CDR3 is TGTGCCAGCAGTGAATATCGGGGGGGGGACGAAAAACTGTTTTTT.

The rearrangement uses TRBV6-5 and TRBJ1-5; D call uncertain. This CDR3 spans 15 amino acids. CDR1 and CDR2 from the germline V gene are MNHEY and SVGAGI. V shed 5 bases and J shed 3 bases, with 14 bases lying between them. In DNA form, the CDR3 reads TGTGCCAGCAGTAGCGACTTCTCTTCCAATCAGCCCCAGCATTTT. This translates into CASSSDFSSNQPQHF.

The chain joins TRBV2 to TRBJ1-4, with D tentatively TRBD1 (6 bases). CDR3 length: 14 residues. The germline gives CDR1 SNHLY, CDR2 FYNNEI. V lost 6 bases, J lost 4 bases, and 12 bases lay in between. CDR3 sequence reads: CASSLQGINEKLFF. In DNA form, the CDR3 reads TGTGCCAGCAGCCTACAGGGCATTAATGAAAAACTGTTTTTT.

The rearrangement links TRBV5-6 to TRBJ1-1, with D unclear. CDR1 and CDR2 (germline): SGHDT, YYEEEE. The V and J ends lost 1 base and 5 bases respectively, with 9 bases between them. The CDR3 has 13 residues. Here the CDR3 DNA reads TGTGCCAGCAGCTTGTGGCCAGGAACTGAAGCTTTCTTT. Protein sequence: CASSLWPGTEAFF. The full variable domain, rest sourced from reference TRBV5-6 and TRBJ1-1, is DAGVTQSPTHLIKTRGQQVTLRCSPKSGHDTVSWYQQALGQGPQFIFQYYEEEERQRGNFPDRFSGHQFPNYSSELNVNALLLGDSALYLCASSLWPGTEAFFGQGTRLTVV.

This clone has a handful of counts. The rearrangement links TRBV7-2 to TRBJ1-6, with TRBD1 matching 7 bases. CDR3 size: 14 residues. Losses at the gene ends were 5 bases for V and 3 bases for J; bases not matched to a gene: 1. CDR1 is SGHTA, CDR2 FQGNSA, per germline. CDR3 sequence (DNA): TGTGCCAGCAGCCGGACAGGCTATAATTCACCCCTCCACTTT. Translated: CASSRTGYNSPLHF.

The genes are TRBV19 and TRBJ1-2, with 8 positions matching TRBD1. Trimming at V came to 5 bases and at J to 5 bases, leaving 10 bases not matched to a gene. The CDR3 spans 15 residues. Germline V lookup: CDR1 LNHDA, CDR2 SQIVND (reference sequence). CDR3 sequence reads: CASSPGPGGAYGYTF. CDR3 DNA sequence: TGTGCCAGTAGTCCGGGGCCAGGGGGCGCTTATGGCTACACCTTC.